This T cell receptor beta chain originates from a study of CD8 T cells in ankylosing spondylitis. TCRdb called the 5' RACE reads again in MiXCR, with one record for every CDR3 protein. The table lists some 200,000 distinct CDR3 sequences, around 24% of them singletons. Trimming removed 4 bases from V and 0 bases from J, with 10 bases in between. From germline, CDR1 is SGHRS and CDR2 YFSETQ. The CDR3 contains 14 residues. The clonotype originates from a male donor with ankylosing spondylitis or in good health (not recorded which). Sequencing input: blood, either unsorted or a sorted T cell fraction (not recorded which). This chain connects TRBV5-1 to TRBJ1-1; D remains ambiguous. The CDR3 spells CASSPYELNTEAFF. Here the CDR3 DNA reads TGCGCCAGCAGCCCCTACGAACTGAACACTGAAGCTTTCTTT.